Only a few counts were recorded for the clone carrying this T cell receptor beta chain. The sample is drawn from a study of T cells after yellow fever vaccination. The V and J ends lost 5 bases and 6 bases, in that order; junction bases with no gene match: 9. Germline values: CDR1 SGHTA, CDR2 FQGNSA. The CDR3 consists of 16 residues. MiXCR was run by TCRdb on the 5' RACE reads, yielding one entry per CDR3 protein. The table has 340,000 or so distinct CDR3 sequences, 9.5% to 15% seen once; the top ten hold 2.5% to 3.5%. Specimen: CD4+ T cells sorted from PBMCs, collected 15 days after the yellow fever booster vaccination. The TCR sequence derives from a man between 18 and 35 years old who received the YFV17D yellow fever vaccine. The chain couples TRBV7-2 to TRBJ2-3; 12 bases line up with TRBD2. CDR3 region: CASSTPSGGASDTQYF. The CDR3 nucleotides are TGTGCCAGCAGCACCCCTAGCGGGGGGGCTTCGGATACGCAGTATTTT.